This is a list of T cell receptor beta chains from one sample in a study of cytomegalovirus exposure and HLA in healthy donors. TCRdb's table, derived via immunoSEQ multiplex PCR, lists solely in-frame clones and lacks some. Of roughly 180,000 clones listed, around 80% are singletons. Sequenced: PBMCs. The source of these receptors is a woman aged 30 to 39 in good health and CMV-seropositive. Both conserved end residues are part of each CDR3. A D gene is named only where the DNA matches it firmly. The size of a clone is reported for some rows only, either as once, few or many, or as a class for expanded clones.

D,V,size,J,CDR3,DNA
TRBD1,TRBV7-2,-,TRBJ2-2,CASTPRTGGTGELFF,TGTGCCAGCACTCCCCGGACAGGGGGAACCGGGGAGCTGTTTTTT
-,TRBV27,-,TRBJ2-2,CASKSGRIGELFF,TGTGCCAGCAAAAGTGGCAGAATAGGGGAGCTGTTTTTT
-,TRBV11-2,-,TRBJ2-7,CASSLDPGVYEQYF,TGTGCCAGCAGCTTAGACCCAGGGGTCTACGAGCAGTACTTC
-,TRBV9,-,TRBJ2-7,CASSVDLGGPSYEQYF,TGTGCCAGCAGCGTGGACCTCGGAGGCCCCTCCTACGAGCAGTACTTC
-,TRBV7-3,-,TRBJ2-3,CASSLGTAPTDTQYF,TGTGCCAGCAGCCTCGGGACTGCCCCAACGGATACGCAGTATTTT
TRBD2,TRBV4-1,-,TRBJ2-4,CASSDRLWRGDKNIQYF,TGCGCCAGCAGCGACCGCCTCTGGCGGGGGGACAAAAACATTCAGTACTTC
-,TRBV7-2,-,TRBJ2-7,CASSSSTGVSSEQYF,TGTGCCAGCAGCTCGTCGACCGGCGTTAGCTCCGAGCAGTACTTC
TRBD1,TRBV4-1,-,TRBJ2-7,CASSQGGGQGYEQYF,TGCGCCAGCAGCCAAGGGGGGGGACAGGGCTACGAGCAGTACTTC
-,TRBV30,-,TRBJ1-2,CAWSVRGALYYGYTF,TGTGCCTGGAGTGTACGGGGAGCCCTATACTATGGCTACACCTTC
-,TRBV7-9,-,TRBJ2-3,CASSPTEALTDTQYF,TGTGCCAGCAGCCCGACAGAGGCCCTGACAGATACGCAGTATTTT
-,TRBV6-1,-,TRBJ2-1,CASTGEDRKQFF,TGTGCCAGCACGGGGGAAGACAGAAAGCAGTTCTTC
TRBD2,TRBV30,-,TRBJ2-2,CAWRGGTDTGELFF,TGTGCCTGGAGGGGGGGGACGGACACCGGGGAGCTGTTTTTT
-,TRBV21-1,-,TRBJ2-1,CASSVRPGLAGDNEQFF,TGTGCCAGCAGCGTACGTCCGGGACTAGCGGGAGACAATGAGCAGTTCTTC
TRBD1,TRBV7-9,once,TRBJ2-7,CASSPTRGQGNDEQYF,TGTGCCAGCAGCCCGACTCGGGGACAGGGGAATGACGAGCAGTACTTC
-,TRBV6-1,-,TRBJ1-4,CASNRAVDEKLFF,TGTGCCAGCAACAGGGCAGTGGATGAAAAACTGTTTTTT
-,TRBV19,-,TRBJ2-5,CASSPGEETQYF,TGTGCCAGTAGTCCCGGGGAAGAGACCCAGTACTTC
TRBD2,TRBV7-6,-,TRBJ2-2,CASSLGAGVGELFF,TGTGCCAGCAGCTTAGGAGCGGGAGTCGGGGAGCTGTTTTTT
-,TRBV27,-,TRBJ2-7,CASSLDIPDEQYF,TGTGCCAGCAGTCTGGACATCCCCGACGAGCAGTACTTC
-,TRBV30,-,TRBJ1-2,CAWSAWGREYYGYTF,TGTGCCTGGAGTGCCTGGGGCAGAGAGTACTATGGCTACACCTTC
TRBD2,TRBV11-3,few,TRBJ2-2,CASSLFGTSVNTGELFF,TGTGCCAGCAGCTTATTTGGGACTAGCGTTAACACCGGGGAGCTGTTTTTT
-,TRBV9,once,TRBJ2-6,CASSAGDSGANVLTF,TGTGCCAGCAGCGCAGGGGACTCTGGGGCCAACGTCCTGACTTTC
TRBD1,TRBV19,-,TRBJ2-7,CASRGQGADEQYF,TGTGCCAGTAGGGGACAGGGGGCCGACGAGCAGTACTTC
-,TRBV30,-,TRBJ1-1,CAWSVPVGGNTEAFF,TGTGCCTGGAGTGTACCTGTCGGGGGGAACACTGAAGCTTTCTTT
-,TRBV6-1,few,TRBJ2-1,CASSELSNEQFF,TGTGCCAGCAGTGAACTGAGCAATGAGCAGTTCTTC
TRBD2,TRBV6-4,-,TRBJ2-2,CASSDSTELAGGLTGELFF,TGTGCCAGCAGTGACTCGACGGAATTAGCGGGAGGGCTCACCGGGGAGCTGTTTTTT
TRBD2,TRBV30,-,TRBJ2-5,CAWDIGAGVSTETQYF,TGTGCCTGGGATATTGGAGCGGGAGTGAGTACGGAGACCCAGTACTTC
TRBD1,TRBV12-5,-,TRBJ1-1,CASAGTGNTEAFF,TGTGCTAGTGCCGGGACAGGGAACACTGAAGCTTTCTTT
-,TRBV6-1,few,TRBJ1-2,CASSEWGPYGYTF,TGTGCCAGCAGTGAGTGGGGCCCGTATGGCTACACCTTC
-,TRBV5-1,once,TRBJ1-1,CASRIQENTEAFF,TGCGCCAGCAGAATACAGGAGAACACTGAAGCTTTCTTT
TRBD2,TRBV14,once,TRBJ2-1,CASSQGWEGQFF,TGTGCCAGCAGCCAAGGGTGGGAGGGGCAGTTCTTC
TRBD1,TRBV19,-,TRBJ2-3,CASSTRQGFTDTQYF,TGTGCCAGTAGTACCCGACAGGGTTTTACAGATACGCAGTATTTT
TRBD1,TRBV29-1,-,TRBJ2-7,CSVGQGDEQYF,TGCAGCGTGGGACAGGGGGATGAGCAGTACTTC
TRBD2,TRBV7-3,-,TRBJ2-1,CASSFGGRMNEQFF,TGTGCCAGCAGCTTTGGCGGGAGAATGAATGAGCAGTTCTTC
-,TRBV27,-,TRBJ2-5,CASSPRRGVQETQYF,TGTGCCAGCAGCCCCCGCAGGGGAGTACAAGAGACCCAGTACTTC
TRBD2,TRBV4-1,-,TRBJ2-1,CASSQDYPTSDGEQFF,TGCGCCAGCAGCCAAGATTACCCTACTAGCGATGGTGAGCAGTTCTTC
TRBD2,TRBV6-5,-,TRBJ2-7,CASSSTSGTSYEQYF,TGTGCCAGCAGTTCGACTAGCGGGACCTCCTACGAGCAGTACTTC
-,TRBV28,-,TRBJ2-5,CASSSGQETQYF,TGTGCCAGCAGCAGCGGACAAGAGACCCAGTACTTC
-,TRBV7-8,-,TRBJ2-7,CASSFTASSRYEQYF,TGTGCCAGCAGCTTCACAGCTTCCTCTCGCTACGAGCAGTACTTC
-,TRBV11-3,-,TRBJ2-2,CASNVIGVTGELFF,TGTGCCAGCAACGTAATAGGGGTAACCGGGGAGCTGTTTTTT
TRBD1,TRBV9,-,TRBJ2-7,CASSPDQGAIYEQYF,TGTGCCAGCAGCCCAGACCAGGGGGCCATCTACGAGCAGTACTTC
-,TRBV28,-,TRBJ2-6,CASRATGYNSGANVLTF,TGTGCCAGCAGGGCAACAGGGTACAACTCTGGGGCCAACGTCCTGACTTTC
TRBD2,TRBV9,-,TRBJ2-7,CASSVGASGRYEQYF,TGTGCCAGCAGCGTAGGGGCTAGCGGTCGATACGAGCAGTACTTC
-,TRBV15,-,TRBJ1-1,CATSSGYLEVGTEAFF,TGTGCCACCAGCAGTGGATACCTGGAGGTAGGGACTGAAGCTTTCTTT
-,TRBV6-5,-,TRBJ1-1,CASSSPGTEAFF,TGTGCCAGCAGTAGTCCGGGGACTGAAGCTTTCTTT
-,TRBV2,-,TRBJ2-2,CASSEGGYTGELFF,TGTGCCAGCAGTGAAGGCGGCTACACCGGGGAGCTGTTTTTT
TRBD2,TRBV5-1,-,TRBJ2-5,CASLAGPQETQYF,TGCGCCAGCTTAGCGGGGCCGCAAGAGACCCAGTACTTC
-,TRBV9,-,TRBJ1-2,CASSSQQGLDGYTF,TGTGCCAGCAGCTCCCAACAGGGTCTTGATGGCTACACCTTC
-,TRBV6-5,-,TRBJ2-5,CASSYSGTSQETQYF,TGTGCCAGCAGTTACTCAGGGACATCACAAGAGACCCAGTACTTC
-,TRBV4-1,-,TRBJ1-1,CASSGRTVNTEAFF,TGCGCCAGCAGCGGAAGGACAGTGAACACTGAAGCTTTCTTT
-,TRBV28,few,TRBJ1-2,CASSPSGVGYTF,TGTGCCAGCAGTCCCTCGGGGGTTGGCTACACCTTC
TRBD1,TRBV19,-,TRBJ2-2,CASSITGVGELFF,TGTGCCAGTAGTATTACAGGGGTCGGGGAGCTGTTTTTT
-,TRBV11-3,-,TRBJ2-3,CASSFRGTITDTQYF,TGTGCCAGCAGCTTCCGGGGGACGATCACAGATACGCAGTATTTT
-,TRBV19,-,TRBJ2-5,CASNFGVHQETQYF,TGTGCCAGTAATTTCGGGGTACACCAAGAGACCCAGTACTTC
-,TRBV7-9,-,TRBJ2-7,CSSSRGGGPSSYEQYF,TGTTCCAGCAGCAGAGGGGGGGGCCCAAGCTCCTACGAGCAGTACTTC
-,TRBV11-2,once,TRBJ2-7,CASRRNPSSYEQYF,TGTGCCAGCAGACGTAATCCTAGTTCCTACGAGCAGTACTTC
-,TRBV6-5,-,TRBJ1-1,CASSYSPTGENTEAFF,TGTGCCAGCAGTTACTCGCCGACAGGAGAGAACACTGAAGCTTTCTTT
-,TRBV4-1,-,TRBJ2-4,CASSQDAAELAKNIQYF,TGCGCCAGCAGCCAAGATGCGGCAGAACTAGCCAAAAACATTCAGTACTTC
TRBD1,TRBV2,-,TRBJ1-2,CASSGGQGGIYGYTF,TGTGCCAGCAGCGGGGGACAGGGGGGAATCTATGGCTACACCTTC